The next 3 T cell receptor beta chains were all read from a single sample in a study of blood T cell repertoires in COVID-19. Clones were read by immunoSEQ multiplex PCR, and TCRdb kept only the in-frame ones, dropping some. This table holds about 140,000 clones, roughly 86% found once. The sample taken for sequencing was peripheral blood. These receptors originate from a woman between 55 and 75 years old with acute or convalescent COVID-19.

The genes are TRBV18 and TRBJ1-5; D might be TRBD1 (6 bases). The CDR3 consists of 14 residues. V dropped 2 bases and J dropped 5 bases, with 10 bases sitting between them. CDR1 KGHSH and CDR2 LQKENI come from the germline V gene. The CDR3 spells CASSPVDSHQPQHF. Here the CDR3 DNA reads TGTGCCAGCTCACCAGTGGACAGTCATCAGCCCCAGCATTTT.

CDR3 DNA: TGTGCCAGCAGCCCCTTGTACGGCAGCGGAAATGAAAAACTGTTTTTT. Protein: CASSPLYGSGNEKLFF. The chain carries TRBV7-6 and TRBJ1-4, with no clear D. Germline V gene sequence: CDR1 SGHVS, CDR2 FNYEAQ. V dropped 5 bases and J dropped 5 bases, with 18 bases sitting between them. This CDR3 is built from 16 residues.

On this clone itself: One end of the junction varies from germline; a read error may be responsible. V and J are TRBV9 and TRBJ2-3, with 16 nucleotides matching TRBD2. Germline V gene lookup returns CDR1 SGDLS and CDR2 YYNGEE. The CDR3 totals 21 residues. The CDR3 region is CASRVFFIGTSGGARRDTQYF. The CDR3 DNA sequence: TGTGCCAGCCGCGTCTTTTTTATCGGGACTAGCGGGGGGGCAAGACGGGATACGCAGTATTTT. Together with reference TRBV9 and TRBJ2-3, the CDR3 gives the full variable domain: DSGVTQTPKHLITATGQRVTLRCSPRSGDLSVYWYQQSLDQGLQFLIQYYNGEERAKGNILERFSAQQFPDLHSELNLSSLELGDSALYFCASRVFFIGTSGGARRDTQYFGPGTRLTVL.